The 27 T cell receptor beta chains below all came from one sample that was sequenced in a study of CD8 T cells in ankylosing spondylitis. TCRdb re-called the 5' RACE reads with MiXCR, one entry per CDR3 protein. The table has 250,000 to 400,000 distinct CDR3 sequences, around a tenth seen once. Specimen: blood, either unsorted or a sorted T cell fraction (not recorded which). These receptors were obtained from a female donor with ankylosing spondylitis or in good health (not recorded which).

This clonotype has a single count. This chain uses TRBV20-1 with TRBJ2-3; D is undetermined. The CDR3 contains 15 residues. V was clipped by 0 bases and J by 0 bases, with 10 bases between them. Looked up from germline, CDR1 is DFQATT and CDR2 is SNEGSKA (reference sequence). CDR3 nucleotides: TGCAGTGCTAGAGATCCAAGCAGGAGCACAGATACGCAGTATTTT. It codes for CSARDPSRSTDTQYF.

This clonotype was counted many times. The junction differs from germline at one of its ends, possibly a read error. The chain recombines TRBV5-1 with TRBJ2-2; 9 positions agree with TRBD1. CDR3 length equals 14 residues. CDR1 and CDR2 from the germline V gene are SGHRS and YFSETQ. CDR3 coding DNA: TGCGCAAGCAGCGTGGGACAGGGACACGGGGAGCTGTTTTTT. This translates into CASSVGQGHGELFF.

There are many counts of this clonotype. The CDR3 nucleotides are TGTGCCAGCACCCTAAAGACTAGTTGGGCCAATGAGCAGTTCTTC. The encoded protein is CASTLKTSWANEQFF. This chain connects TRBV6-2 or TRBV6-3 to TRBJ2-1; tentative D call: TRBD2 (6 bases). CDR3 size: 15 residues. The germline CDR1 and CDR2 sequences are MNHEY and SVGEGT. The V gene lost 7 bases and the J gene lost 6 bases, with 19 bases spanning the gap.

This clonotype was detected only a few times. The CDR3 spells CASSLIVGETQYF. The DNA of the CDR3 is TGCGCCAGCAGCTTGATTGTTGGGGAGACCCAGTACTTC. The chain carries TRBV5-1 and TRBJ2-5; D is undetermined. The CDR3 has 13 residues. Trimming pared 1 base from V and 5 bases from J, leaving 9 bases between. From germline, CDR1 is SGHRS and CDR2 YFSETQ.

This clonotype has just a few counts. The J gene is TRBJ1-4, the V gene TRBV6-1; TRBD1 might be the D (5 bases). The CDR3 runs to 14 residues. Germline-derived CDR1 and CDR2 are MNHNS and SASEGT. V was pared by 7 bases and J by 6 bases, with 15 bases between. The CDR3 DNA is TGTGCCAGCAAAGGGATGGGGACTTATGAAAAACTGTTTTTT. Translation gives CASKGMGTYEKLFF.

The table lists this clonotype with many counts. This chain connects TRBV2 to TRBJ2-1; 11 bases agree with TRBD1. This CDR3 region has 15 residues. The V segment lost 4 bases and the J segment 2 bases; nucleotides outside the gene matches: 1. Germline V gene sequence: CDR1 SNHLY, CDR2 FYNNEI. The CDR3 bases are TGTGCCAGCAGTGGGACAGGGGGCGCCTACAATGAGCAGTTCTTC. Protein: CASSGTGGAYNEQFF.

CDR3 protein: CSVVEGTSLYNEQFF. The DNA for the CDR3 is TGCAGCGTTGTCGAGGGGACCTCTCTCTACAATGAGCAGTTCTTC. The rearrangement links TRBV29-1 to TRBJ2-1, with D possibly being TRBD1 or TRBD2 (5 bases each). Germline assignment: CDR1 SQVTM and CDR2 ANQGSEA. Trimming left V 4 bases short and J 3 bases short, with 16 bases between. The CDR3 has 15 amino acids.

Only one count was recorded for this clonotype. A much larger clone lies one base from this, so it may be a read error. V gene TRBV20-1 combines with J gene TRBJ2-1, with 7 bases matching TRBD2. Germline-derived CDR1 and CDR2 are DFQATT and SNEGSKA (reference sequence). The length of the CDR3 is 15 residues. CDR3 residues: CSATQGASGPNEPFF. CDR3 nucleotides: TGCAGTGCTACCCAAGGGGCTAGCGGACCCAATGAGCCGTTCTTC.

This clonotype has more than one count but fewer than ten. The V gene is TRBV24-1, the J gene TRBJ1-2, with TRBD1 matching over 7 bases. The CDR3 runs 14 residues. V dropped 2 bases and J dropped 5; count of bases not matched to a gene: 4. Germline CDR1 is KGHDR and CDR2 is SFDVKD. CDR3 region: CATSDWTGEYGYTF. In DNA, the CDR3 is TGTGCCACCAGTGATTGGACAGGCGAATATGGCTACACCTTC.

This clonotype was seen repeatedly, ten times or more. The V and J genes are TRBV7-8 and TRBJ2-7, with a tentative D call TRBD1 (6 bases). V lost 3 bases and J lost 4, with 13 bases in between. The CDR3 contains 14 residues. Germline assignment: CDR1 SGHVS and CDR2 FQNEAQ. The CDR3 DNA is TGTGCCAGCAGCTTCTTGGGGGACATGTACGAGCAGTACTTC. It is translated as CASSFLGDMYEQYF.

This clonotype has ten or more counts. The chain recombines TRBV12-3 or TRBV12-4 with TRBJ1-5; possibly TRBD1 for D (5 bases). V lost 6 bases to trimming and J lost 2 bases, with 14 bases between them. The CDR3 is 15 amino acids. For the CDR3, the DNA is TGTGCCAGCAGCCCCGGGGGTTTGGGCAATCAGCCCCAGCATTTT. Encoded protein: CASSPGGLGNQPQHF.

This clonotype was seen only a few times. The rearrangement joins TRBV5-1 to TRBJ1-2, with D possibly being TRBD1 (6 bases). Germline V gives CDR1 SGHRS, CDR2 YFSETQ. The CDR3 extends over 15 amino acids. With 3 bases removed from V and 0 bases from J, the gap between germline ends came to 12 bases. The CDR3: CASSSRTEANYGYTF. CDR3 bases: TGCGCCAGCAGCTCCCGGACAGAAGCTAACTATGGCTACACCTTC.

The sample holds many counts of this clonotype. V and J are TRBV4-2 and TRBJ1-5; D gene ambiguous. Germline values: CDR1 LGHNA, CDR2 YNFKEQ. Trimming took off 2 bases at V and 2 bases at J, with 10 bases between the two ends. The CDR3 has 15 residues. The CDR3 coding sequence is TGTGCCAGCAGCCAAACCGTAGCCGGCAATCAGCCCCAGCATTTT. Protein product: CASSQTVAGNQPQHF.

This clonotype was picked up a small number of times. The chain has TRBV5-1 and TRBJ2-7, with TRBD1 matching 9 bases. V dropped 2 bases and J dropped 4; count of bases not matched to a gene: 7. The CDR3 has 15 residues. Looked up from germline, CDR1 is SGHRS and CDR2 is YFSETQ. Here the CDR3 DNA reads TGCGCCAGCAGCTTCTCCGGGACAGGGTATTACGAGCAGTACTTC. This translates into CASSFSGTGYYEQYF.

This clonotype was recorded many times. The chain recombines TRBV4-1 with TRBJ1-1, with D unresolved. V lost 1 base and J 3 bases, leaving 12 bases between the germline ends. In germline, CDR1 is MGHRA, CDR2 YSYEKL. CDR3 length: 15 amino acids. Here the CDR3 reads CASSQGHRLDTEAFF. CDR3 DNA: TGCGCCAGCAGCCAAGGACACCGGTTGGACACTGAAGCTTTCTTT.

The gene calls are TRBV2 and TRBJ2-7, with D unresolved. Germline CDR1 SNHLY, CDR2 FYNNEI. V gave up 5 bases and J gave up 3 bases, with 8 bases separating them. CDR3 length: 12 amino acids. CDR3 in amino acids: CASSTRIYEQYF. CDR3 nucleotide sequence: TGTGCCAGCAGTACACGGATCTACGAGCAGTACTTC.

This clonotype occurred many times. The rearrangement joins TRBV7-9 to TRBJ2-2; perhaps TRBD2 as D (6 bases). Trimming left V 3 bases short and J 1 base short, with 12 bases between. The CDR3 contains 16 residues. Germline V gene lookup returns CDR1 SEHNR and CDR2 FQNEAQ (reference sequence). This chain's CDR3 is CASSFGREENTGELFF. CDR3 DNA: TGTGCCAGCAGCTTTGGCAGGGAGGAGAACACCGGGGAGCTGTTTTTT.

Ten or more counts support this clonotype. This rearrangement joins TRBV11-2 to TRBJ2-1, with a weak D call TRBD2 (5 bases). V was clipped by 5 bases and J by 5 bases, with 10 bases between them. This CDR3 is built from 13 residues. CDR1 and CDR2 from the germline V gene are SGHAT and FQNNGV. The CDR3 DNA reads as TGTGCCAGCAGCACTCGGGGTAACAATGAGCAGTTCTTC. Amino acids: CASSTRGNNEQFF.

In this sample, this clonotype turned up many times. The rearrangement joins TRBV12-3 or TRBV12-4 to TRBJ1-1; D is unresolved. The CDR3 consists of 13 residues. V dropped 5 bases and J dropped 5 bases, with 12 bases sitting between them. The chain's CDR3 is CASSTHGQTEAFF. As DNA, the CDR3 is TGTGCCAGCAGTACCCATGGTCAGACTGAAGCTTTCTTT.

With regard to this clonotype: Since a much larger clone is just one base distant, this may be a read error. The chain is built from TRBV6-2 or TRBV6-3 and TRBJ2-2; D possibly corresponds to TRBD2 (5 bases). Germline CDR1 and CDR2: MNHEY and SVGEGT. The CDR3 contains 12 residues. Trimming shortened V by 6 bases and J by 7 bases, and 9 bases separated the two germline ends. The CDR3 sequence is CASRLDIGELFF. DNA for the CDR3: TGTGCCAGCAGACTAGACATCGGGGAGCTGTTTTTT.

This clonotype was counted ten times or more. The chain links TRBV5-6 to TRBJ2-5; 9 bases match TRBD2. The trim removed 0 bases at V and 1 base at J, leaving 7 bases unmatched. CDR3 length: 17 amino acids. Germline V lookup: CDR1 SGHDT, CDR2 YYEEEE. The CDR3 loop reads CASSLGVAGAIQETQYF. CDR3 DNA: TGTGCCAGCAGCTTGGGGGTAGCGGGGGCCATCCAAGAGACCCAGTACTTC.

This clonotype showed up many times. The rearrangement joins TRBV5-6 to TRBJ1-1; D not certain. The ends were cut back, 1 base at V and 6 bases at J, with 16 bases in the middle. Germline CDR1 and CDR2: SGHDT and YYEEEE. The CDR3 has 15 residues. The CDR3 DNA is TGTGCCAGCAGCTTGATGCAGGTGCTTTCCCCTGAAGCTTTCTTT. Encoded protein: CASSLMQVLSPEAFF.

The table lists this clonotype with many counts. The gene calls are TRBV7-2 and TRBJ2-4; D gene unclear. Germline-derived CDR1 and CDR2 are SGHTA and FQGNSA. Deletions cut 2 bases from V and 0 bases from J, with 8 bases between. The CDR3 is 15 amino acids. CDR3 loop: CASSLSQLAKNIQYF. CDR3 nucleotide sequence: TGTGCCAGCAGCTTAAGCCAACTAGCCAAAAACATTCAGTACTTC.

This clonotype has a count of ten or more. The CDR3 DNA reads as TGCAGTGCCGTCCGACGGACCTACGAGCAGTACTTC. Its translation: CSAVRRTYEQYF. The chain employs TRBV20-1 and TRBJ2-7, with D hard to call. The CDR3 has 12 residues. Germline lookup yields CDR1 DFQATT and CDR2 SNEGSKA (reference sequence). Between the trimmed V and J ends, which lost 6 bases and 2 bases, there was a span of 11 bases.

The rearrangement uses TRBV20-1 and TRBJ2-1; the D call may be TRBD1 or TRBD2 (5 bases each). V shed 0 bases and J shed 6 bases, with 21 bases lying between them. The CDR3 contains 17 residues. The germline CDR1 and CDR2 sequences are DFQATT and SNEGSKA (reference sequence). The CDR3 loop is CSARDLGRIMGTNEQFF. Here the CDR3 DNA reads TGCAGTGCTAGAGATCTGGGTAGGATTATGGGGACCAATGAGCAGTTCTTC.

The chain recombines TRBV29-1 with TRBJ2-1; TRBD1 is a possible D gene (7 bases). Trimming shortened V by 3 bases and J by 15 bases, and 18 bases separated the two germline ends. From germline, CDR1 is SQVTM and CDR2 ANQGSEA. The CDR3 is 12 amino acids. The CDR3 is CSVESSRQGGFF. In nucleotides, the CDR3 is TGCAGCGTTGAGAGTTCCCGACAGGGAGGGTTCTTC.

This clonotype was counted ten times or more. This chain connects TRBV28 to TRBJ2-7, with 8 bases fitting TRBD1. With V trimmed by 2 bases and J by 1 base, 7 bases remained unmatched. Germline assignment: CDR1 MDHEN and CDR2 SYDVKM. The CDR3 length is 16 residues. The CDR3 sequence is CASSLTGQGRSYEQYF. DNA for the CDR3: TGTGCCAGCAGTTTAACAGGACAGGGACGATCCTACGAGCAGTACTTC.